The rows below give T cell receptor beta chains drawn from one sample of a study of metastatic and nonmetastatic thyroid tumors. TCRdb re-called the PCR reads through MiXCR. The table shows under 25,000 clones, with about 13% occurring only once. The sequencing input was blood. These receptors were taken from a female donor with papillary thyroid cancer or a benign thyroid nodule (not recorded which). Some clones in this sample may be carry-over from other donors' samples. Both conserved end residues are part of each CDR3. The order of the fields is CDR3 DNA, CDR3 protein, clone size, J gene, V gene, D gene. The D gene is left open where the match is weak. Size values are once, few and many counts, or a class for expanded clones, and some rows have none.

CDR3nt: TGTGCCAGCAGCTTCAGACAGGGAAACTACGAGCAGTACTTC
CDR3aa: CASSFRQGNYEQYF
abundance: NA
j_gene: TRBJ2-7
v_gene: TRBV18
d_gene: TRBD1

CDR3nt: TGTGCCACCAGCAGAGGACAGGGGACAGATACGCAGTATTTT
CDR3aa: CATSRGQGTDTQYF
abundance: large
j_gene: TRBJ2-3
v_gene: TRBV15
d_gene: TRBD1

CDR3nt: TGTGCCAGCAGTTACTCGGGGACAGGGGGCTCCTACGAGCAGTACTTC
CDR3aa: CASSYSGTGGSYEQYF
abundance: medium-sized
j_gene: TRBJ2-7
v_gene: TRBV6-5
d_gene: TRBD1

CDR3nt: TGTGCCAGCACCAAACACGAACTCACAGATACGCAGTATTTT
CDR3aa: CASTKHELTDTQYF
abundance: many
j_gene: TRBJ2-3
v_gene: TRBV7-9
d_gene: NA

CDR3nt: TGTGCCAGCAGCTTAGCAACCCCAGGGACTGGTCAGCCCCAGCATTTT
CDR3aa: CASSLATPGTGQPQHF
abundance: many
j_gene: TRBJ1-5
v_gene: TRBV7-2
d_gene: NA

CDR3nt: TGTGCCAGTCGACGACCGGGACTACCAAATGAGCAGTTCTTC
CDR3aa: CASRRPGLPNEQFF
abundance: many
j_gene: TRBJ2-1
v_gene: TRBV19
d_gene: TRBD2

CDR3nt: TGTGCCACCAGCGCGGGACCTCAAAACATTCAGTACTTC
CDR3aa: CATSAGPQNIQYF
abundance: many
j_gene: TRBJ2-4
v_gene: TRBV15
d_gene: NA

CDR3nt: TGTGCCAGCACCATGGGCAGGGGAAGTGAGCAGTACTTC
CDR3aa: CASTMGRGSEQYF
abundance: medium-sized
j_gene: TRBJ2-7
v_gene: TRBV6-1
d_gene: NA

CDR3nt: TGTACCAGCAGTCTAGCTTCGGCAGATACGCAGTATTTT
CDR3aa: CTSSLASADTQYF
abundance: few
j_gene: TRBJ2-3
v_gene: TRBV6-1
d_gene: NA

CDR3nt: TGTGCCAGCAGCAGGTACAGCGGGAGTGGTAATGAGCAGTTCTTC
CDR3aa: CASSRYSGSGNEQFF
abundance: many
j_gene: TRBJ2-1
v_gene: TRBV2
d_gene: TRBD2

CDR3nt: TGCGCCAGCAGCCTCACGACTAGCGGCTACGAGCAGTACTTC
CDR3aa: CASSLTTSGYEQYF
abundance: many
j_gene: TRBJ2-7
v_gene: TRBV4-1
d_gene: TRBD2

CDR3nt: TGCGCCAGCAGCCAAGGGGGCAGGGGGAACACTGAAGCTTTCTTT
CDR3aa: CASSQGGRGNTEAFF
abundance: many
j_gene: TRBJ1-1
v_gene: TRBV4-1
d_gene: NA

CDR3nt: TGTGCCAGCACCATTAGCGGGAGCGGGAATGAGCAGTTCTTC
CDR3aa: CASTISGSGNEQFF
abundance: few
j_gene: TRBJ2-1
v_gene: TRBV12-3/TRBV12-4
d_gene: TRBD2

CDR3nt: TGCGCCAGCAGCTTGGTTGAGAGGACTGAAGCTTTCTTT
CDR3aa: CASSLVERTEAFF
abundance: NA
j_gene: TRBJ1-1
v_gene: TRBV5-1
d_gene: NA

CDR3nt: TGTGCCAGCAGTTACAGGGTAGAATCCACTGAAGCTTTCTTT
CDR3aa: CASSYRVESTEAFF
abundance: many
j_gene: TRBJ1-1
v_gene: TRBV6-6
d_gene: NA

CDR3nt: TGTGCCAGCAGCCTCCTCCGAGAGACCCAGTACTTC
CDR3aa: CASSLLRETQYF
abundance: many
j_gene: TRBJ2-5
v_gene: TRBV14
d_gene: NA

CDR3nt: TGCAGTGCTAGAGAACAGGGGACCTACGAGCAGTGCTTC
CDR3aa: CSAREQGTYEQCF
abundance: many
j_gene: TRBJ2-7
v_gene: TRBV20-1
d_gene: TRBD1

CDR3nt: TGTGCCAGCAGTGAAGCAGGGCAGGGGTATGGCTACACCTTC
CDR3aa: CASSEAGQGYGYTF
abundance: NA
j_gene: TRBJ1-2
v_gene: TRBV2
d_gene: NA

CDR3nt: TGTGCCAGCAGCACAGGGACCTACGAGCAGTACTTC
CDR3aa: CASSTGTYEQYF
abundance: many
j_gene: TRBJ2-7
v_gene: TRBV6-1
d_gene: NA

CDR3nt: TGCAGTGCTAGAGAGGCGACAGGGTTGGCTGAAGCTTTCTTT
CDR3aa: CSAREATGLAEAFF
abundance: few
j_gene: TRBJ1-1
v_gene: TRBV20-1
d_gene: TRBD1

CDR3nt: TGCGCCAGCAGCTTAAAAGGGTCTAGCGGGAGTGCGGAGACCCAGTACTTC
CDR3aa: CASSLKGSSGSAETQYF
abundance: many
j_gene: TRBJ2-5
v_gene: TRBV5-1
d_gene: TRBD2

CDR3nt: TGTGCCATCAGTGAGACCGGGGGGGGGGGCACTGAAGCTTTCTTT
CDR3aa: CAISETGGGGTEAFF
abundance: NA
j_gene: TRBJ1-1
v_gene: TRBV10-3
d_gene: NA

CDR3nt: TGTGCCAGCAGCTTAGCCGTGGGAACCGGTGAGCAGTTCTTC
CDR3aa: CASSLAVGTGEQFF
abundance: many
j_gene: TRBJ2-1
v_gene: TRBV7-2
d_gene: NA

CDR3nt: TGTGCCAGCAGGGGATTGGGACAGGGGGCCGGTGGCTACACCTTC
CDR3aa: CASRGLGQGAGGYTF
abundance: many
j_gene: TRBJ1-2
v_gene: TRBV6-1
d_gene: TRBD1